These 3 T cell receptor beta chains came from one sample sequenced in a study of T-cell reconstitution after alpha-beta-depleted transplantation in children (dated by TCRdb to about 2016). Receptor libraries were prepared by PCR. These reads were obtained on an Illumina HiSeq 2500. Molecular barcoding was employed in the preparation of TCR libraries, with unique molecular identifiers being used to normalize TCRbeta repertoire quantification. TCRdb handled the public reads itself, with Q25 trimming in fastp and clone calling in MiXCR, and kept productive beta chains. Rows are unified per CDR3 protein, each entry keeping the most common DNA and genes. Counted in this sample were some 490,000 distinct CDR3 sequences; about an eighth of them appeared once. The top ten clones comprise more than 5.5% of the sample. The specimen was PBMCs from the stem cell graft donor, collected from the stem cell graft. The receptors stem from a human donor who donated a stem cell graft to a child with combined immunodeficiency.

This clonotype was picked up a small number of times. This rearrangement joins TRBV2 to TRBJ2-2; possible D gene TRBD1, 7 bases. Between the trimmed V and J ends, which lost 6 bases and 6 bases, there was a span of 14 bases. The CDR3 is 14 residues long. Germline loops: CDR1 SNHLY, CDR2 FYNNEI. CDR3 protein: CASSGQEGAGELFF. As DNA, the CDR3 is TGTGCCAGCAGCGGACAGGAGGGAGCCGGGGAGCTGTTTTTT. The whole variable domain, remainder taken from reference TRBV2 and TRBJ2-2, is EPEVTQTPSHQVTQMGQEVILRCVPISNHLYFYWYRQILGQKVEFLVSFYNNEISEKSEIFDDQFSVERPDGSNFTLKIRSTKLEDSAMYFCASSGQEGAGELFFGEGSRLTVL.

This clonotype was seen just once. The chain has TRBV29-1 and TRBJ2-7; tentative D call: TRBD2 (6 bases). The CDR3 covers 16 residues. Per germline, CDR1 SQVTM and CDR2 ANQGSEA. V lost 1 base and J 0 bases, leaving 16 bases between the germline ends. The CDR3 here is CSVEGLRGLDSYEQYF. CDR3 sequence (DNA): TGCAGCGTTGAAGGTCTTAGGGGACTGGACTCCTACGAGCAGTACTTC.

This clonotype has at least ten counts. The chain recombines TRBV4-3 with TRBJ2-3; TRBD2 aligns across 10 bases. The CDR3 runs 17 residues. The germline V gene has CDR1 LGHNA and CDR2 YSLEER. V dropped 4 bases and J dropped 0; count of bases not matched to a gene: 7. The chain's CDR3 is CASSRRKAGGSTDTQYF. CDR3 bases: TGCGCCAGCAGCCGTCGAAAAGCGGGGGGGAGCACAGATACGCAGTATTTT.